The source of this T cell receptor (beta chain) is a study of T-cell reconstitution after alpha-beta-depleted transplantation in children. Unique molecular identifiers were incorporated into the prepared TCRbeta library. TCRdb called the PCR reads again in MiXCR, with one record for every CDR3 protein. The sample carries some 830,000 distinct CDR3 sequences, about 15% recorded once. As regards this clonotype: Its matching antigen is unknown.

Study-wide results and caveats: Several hundred graft clones that had expanded were reportedly the source of alpha-beta T cells about two months after transplant. At day 60, the high TCRbeta diversity found in some patients originated from recipient T cells and thymic progenitors that had survived. At the one-year point after transplant, T-cell counts and TCRbeta diversity were found to come mostly from T cells that had been newly produced.

The CDR3 is made up of 14 amino acids. Germline V gene sequence: CDR1 SGHRS, CDR2 YFSETQ. Between the trimmed V and J ends, which lost 5 bases and 2 bases, there was a span of 12 bases. This receptor was identified in a male patient younger than 18 who had a stem cell transplant for acute lymphoblastic leukemia, so the T cells may come from the graft donor. The sample here was PBMCs, mostly from graft donor cells, taken 360 days after TCRalphabeta/CD19-depleted stem cell transplant. The gene calls are TRBV5-1 and TRBJ2-3, with a possible D match to TRBD1 (6 bases). CDR3 bases: TGCGCCAGCAGTGAACCAGGGGCCACAGATACGCAGTATTTT. It yields the protein CASSEPGATDTQYF.